This T cell receptor beta chain comes out of a study of T cell responses to AZD1222 COVID-19 vaccine. General study points: Only a handful of people who got AZD1222 tested seropositive at baseline. Females outnumbered males among donors, who were mostly white British; clonal diversity was possibly underestimated. No repertoire was sampled before or during the peak T cell response, only after it.

CDR1 and CDR2 from the germline V gene are KGHDR and SFDVKD. The V end was cut by 7 bases, the J end by 3 bases, with 11 bases between. The length of the CDR3 is 13 residues. As for this clone: Its antigen is not identified.

Generated by immunoSEQ multiplex PCR, the TCRdb table keeps only in-frame clones and is missing some. This sample has 150,000 to 200,000 clones, with around 90% found just once. The origin of this receptor is an adult in good health. The sample consisted of peripheral blood, taken on day 0 of AZD1222 vaccination. The rearrangement uses TRBV24-1 and TRBJ1-1, with D possibly matching TRBD1 (5 bases). The CDR3, as DNA: TGTGCCACCAGGGCCAGGGTCGACACTGAAGCTTTCTTT. Its protein is CATRARVDTEAFF.